This TCR beta chain was sequenced for a study of cytomegalovirus exposure and HLA in healthy donors. Study-wide results and limits: What a later analysis reportedly showed was that an Asian-associated ancestry cluster had fewer N-insertions than the approximately 720-donor mean. Excluded were some V segments that proved indistinguishable, including TRBV6-2 and TRBV6-3.

In the PCR, 60 Vbeta and 13 Jbeta primers were used. TCRdb's copy holds only in-frame clones and misses some; the assay was immunoSEQ multiplex PCR. The profile shows 90,000 to 130,000 clones, around 61% of them singletons. Concerning this clone itself: The antigen is unknown.

V was shortened by 3 bases and J by 8 bases, with 11 bases between the two germline ends. Germline V lookup: CDR1 SNHLY, CDR2 FYNNEI. The CDR3 contains 13 residues. The sequencing sample was made of PBMCs. This chain links TRBV2 with TRBJ2-1; D is ambiguous. The receptor was derived from a woman aged 25 to 39 in good health and CMV-seronegative. This CDR3 is CASSENLGDEQFF. The DNA of the CDR3 is TGTGCCAGCAGTGAGAATCTAGGCGATGAGCAGTTCTTC.